The rows below give T cell receptor beta chains drawn from one sample of a study of blood T cell repertoires in COVID-19. Assay used: immunoSEQ multiplex PCR; TCRdb lists only in-frame clones, some missing. The table has approximately 240,000 clones, 85% to 90% seen once; the top ten hold 3% to 3.5%. The sequenced material came from PBMCs or T cells enriched from blood (not recorded which). The receptors come from a woman between 18 and 29 years old in a cohort exposed to, infected with or recovered from COVID-19 (not recorded which). The conserved cysteine and the conserved F or W are not part of the CDR3 here. A row's size may be missing; if present it is once, few, many or a size class.

CDR3 length: 12
J gene: TRBJ2-1
clone size: -
V gene: TRBV7-2
CDR3 protein: ASSGTSGSNEQF

CDR3 length: 10
J gene: TRBJ2-7
clone size: once
V gene: TRBV11-2
CDR3 protein: ASSPDNYEQY

CDR3 length: 12
J gene: TRBJ1-4
clone size: -
V gene: TRBV10-2
CDR3 protein: ASRGTGSNEKLF

CDR3 length: 13
J gene: TRBJ2-2
clone size: -
V gene: TRBV7-6
CDR3 protein: ASSLSAENTGELF

CDR3 length: 13
J gene: TRBJ1-1
clone size: -
V gene: TRBV6-6
CDR3 protein: VAVTPQGVWGEAF

CDR3 length: 11
J gene: TRBJ1-4
clone size: few
V gene: TRBV28
CDR3 protein: ASSSQINEKLF

CDR3 length: 13
J gene: TRBJ2-3
clone size: -
V gene: TRBV30
CDR3 protein: AWSQGLAGTDTQY

CDR3 length: 12
J gene: TRBJ1-3
clone size: few
V gene: TRBV19
CDR3 protein: ASSIGASGNTIY

CDR3 length: 14
J gene: TRBJ1-6
clone size: -
V gene: TRBV2
CDR3 protein: ASSGRQGTRNSPLH

CDR3 length: 13
J gene: TRBJ2-1
clone size: -
V gene: TRBV7-7
CDR3 protein: ASSLAGTGLSEQF

CDR3 length: 9
J gene: TRBJ1-1
clone size: -
V gene: TRBV5-4
CDR3 protein: ASSLRTEAF